A single T cell receptor beta chain is shown here with its context. This sample is part of a study of T cells expressing NK-cell markers. The overall study: It was sorted CD3+CD56+NKG2C+, CD3+CD56+NKG2C- and CD3+CD56-NKG2C+ T cells that supplied the TCR beta repertoires.

The CDR3 spans 14 residues. Germline CDR1 DFQATT, CDR2 SNEGSKA (reference sequence). With the 5' RACE reads reprocessed, TCRdb shows one record per CDR3 protein and no DNA. The table lists 550,000 to 600,000 distinct CDR3 sequences. The sequence derives from a man between 18 and 29 years old in good health. The chain couples TRBV20-1 to TRBJ2-7; TCRdb names TRBD1, which stays unverified in the absence of DNA. The sequenced material came from blood T cells: a sorted CD56 or NKG2C T cell subset, CD4+ or CD8+ T cells, or bulk PBMC T cells (not recorded which). The CDR3 here is CSASIGAHTYEQYF.